The clone carrying this T cell receptor beta chain was recorded a few times. The target antigen is unknown. Germline assignment: CDR1 SGHTA and CDR2 FQGNSA. The CDR3 covers 15 residues. Trimming removed 6 bases from V and 0 bases from J; junction bases left unmatched: 5. Each CDR3 protein gets one entry after TCRdb re-called the 5' RACE reads with MiXCR. Counted here are hundreds of thousands of distinct CDR3 sequences, roughly 18% occurring once; the ten biggest clones make up around 12%. The sample comes from a study of T-cell memory formation after mild COVID-19. Study-wide points: Contracting clones, day 15 to 85, had balanced CD4/CD8, and later expanders favored CD4+. Several responding clones turned up in pre-infection memory, indicating that cross-reactive memory may have taken part.

Sequencing was carried out using PBMCs or a T cell subset sorted from them (not recorded which). This chain uses TRBV7-2 with TRBJ1-3; 7 bases align to TRBD1. This receptor was identified in an adult woman who had mild COVID-19 (a few samples of this study predate the infection). Cell type and time point are not known. The CDR3 sequence is CASSWTGNSGNTIYF. CDR3 nucleotides: TGTGCCAGCAGTTGGACAGGAAACTCTGGAAACACCATATATTTT.